The 6 T cell receptor beta chains below were found in one sample sequenced in a study of cytomegalovirus exposure and HLA in healthy donors. Both 60 Vbeta primers and 13 Jbeta primers went into the PCR. Libraries were prepared by immunoSEQ multiplex PCR; TCRdb keeps only in-frame clonotypes and omits some of them. Of about 200,000 clones listed, 65% to 85% are singletons. The source material was PBMCs. These TCRs come from a man in his thirties or forties in good health and CMV-seronegative.

This chain joins TRBV6-6 and TRBJ2-3; maybe TRBD2 (6 bases). Germline CDR1 is MNHNY and CDR2 is SVGAGI (reference sequence). This CDR3 is built from 15 residues. Trimming cost V 4 bases and J 6 bases, with 17 bases left between them. CDR3 in amino acids: CASSSKDPGGDTQYF. The CDR3, as DNA: TGTGCCAGCAGTTCCAAGGACCCTGGGGGGGATACGCAGTATTTT.

This clone was observed a few times. This rearrangement joins TRBV2 to TRBJ2-3; D possibly corresponds to TRBD2 (7 bases). V was pared by 4 bases and J by 6 bases, with 14 bases between. Germline loops: CDR1 SNHLY, CDR2 FYNNEI. This CDR3 region has 14 residues. The CDR3 bases are TGTGCCAGCAGTGTTGAGGGGGGGGGTGATACGCAGTATTTT. As protein: CASSVEGGGDTQYF.

V gene TRBV27 combines with J gene TRBJ1-5; D unresolved. Per germline, CDR1 MNHEY and CDR2 SMNVEV (reference sequence). V shed 4 bases and J shed 1 base, with 20 bases lying between them. The CDR3 contains 18 residues. The DNA of the CDR3 is TGTGCCAGCAGTTCCATTTGGTCAGCTTGGGAGAGCAATCAGCCCCAGCATTTT. It encodes CASSSIWSAWESNQPQHF.

The table lists this clone with a few counts. The V gene is TRBV28, the J gene TRBJ2-5; possible D gene TRBD1, 5 bases. Germline loops: CDR1 MDHEN, CDR2 SYDVKM. CDR3 length equals 13 residues. The V end was cut by 5 bases, the J end by 3 bases, with 10 bases between. As DNA, the CDR3 is TGTGCCAGCAGTCCCAGGGTGGAAGAGACCCAGTACTTC. It encodes CASSPRVEETQYF.

This clone showed up just a few times. The chain joins TRBV5-1 to TRBJ2-1; 10 nucleotides align to TRBD2. The CDR3 covers 17 residues. Germline V gives CDR1 SGHRS, CDR2 YFSETQ. The ends lost 1 base at V and 8 bases at J; junction bases unmatched: 12. DNA of the CDR3: TGCGCCAGCAGCTTGAGACCGGGACTAGCGATCATGGATGAGCAGTTCTTC. As protein: CASSLRPGLAIMDEQFF. Using reference TRBV5-1 and TRBJ2-1 for the parts outside the CDR3, the full variable domain is KAGVTQTPRYLIKTRGQQVTLSCSPISGHRSVSWYQQTPGQGLQFLFEYFSETQRNKGNFPGRFSGRQFSNSRSEMNVSTLELGDSALYLCASSLRPGLAIMDEQFFGPGTRLTVL.

The chain couples TRBV6-6 to TRBJ2-5, with 8 bases that match TRBD1. The CDR3 length is 15 residues. Losses at the gene ends were 5 bases for V and 2 bases for J; bases not matched to a gene: 7. Germline-derived CDR1 and CDR2 are MNHNY and SVGAGI (reference sequence). CDR3 residues: CASSRTGWEQETQYF. The DNA of the CDR3 is TGTGCCAGCAGTCGGACAGGGTGGGAACAAGAGACCCAGTACTTC.